This T cell receptor (beta chain) was identified during a study of control samples from healthy donors and cancer patients. This CDR3 is built from 12 residues. Deletions cut 0 bases from V and 9 bases from J, with 6 bases between. Germline loops: CDR1 LNHNV, CDR2 YYDKDF (reference sequence). Repertoires were generated with immunoSEQ multiplex PCR, while TCRdb's copy carries only in-frame clones and drops some. The sample consists of more than 95,000 clones, 85% to 95% of them appearing once. The chain carries TRBV15 and TRBJ2-1; D unresolved. The origin of this receptor is an elderly man with head and neck cancer. Sequencing was carried out using PBMCs. The DNA of the CDR3 is TGTGCCACCAGCAGAGATTTCGGTGAGCAGTTCTTC. Translated: CATSRDFGEQFF.